This T cell receptor beta chain originates from a study of blood T cell repertoires in COVID-19. Study details: Samples came from the United States, Italy and Spain, spanning acute and convalescent COVID-19. Sample material is recorded as cDNA or gDNA derived from T cells, B-cell-depleted T cells, or PBMCs.

The germline CDR1 and CDR2 sequences are LGHDT and YNNKEL (reference sequence). Trimming cost V 3 bases and J 6 bases; bases outside gene matches: 2. There are 13 residues in the CDR3. This clone has just a few counts. Original data processing: Estimation of nucleated cell counts was performed using reference gene primer amplification. Generated by immunoSEQ multiplex PCR, the TCRdb table keeps only in-frame clones and is missing some. V and J calls and clone size are those listed in that table; D and trimming were worked out from the DNA. The sample yields some 50,000 clones, 80% to 90% seen once. The chain uses TRBV3-1 (or the pseudogene TRBV3-2) and TRBJ2-1, with TRBD2 matching 7 bases. What was sequenced was peripheral blood. The receptor's source is a man aged 45-65 years with acute or convalescent COVID-19. The CDR3 sequence is CASSHGTTNEQFF. In DNA, the CDR3 is TGTGCCAGCAGCCACGGGACTACCAATGAGCAGTTCTTC.